This TCR beta chain stems from a study of blood T cell repertoires in COVID-19. The protocol was immunoSEQ multiplex PCR, while the TCRdb copy is restricted to in-frame clones and leaves out a portion. In the table there are some 400,000 clones, around 87% of which are singletons. The V and J ends lost 2 bases and 4 bases, in that order; junction bases with no gene match: 5. The CDR3 spans 15 residues. Germline loops: CDR1 MNHEY, CDR2 SVGEGT. This clone was counted a single time. The receptor was isolated from a man aged 18 to 30 with active or convalescent COVID-19. The chain couples TRBV6-2 or TRBV6-3 to TRBJ1-5, with 7 nucleotides matching TRBD1. The sequencing sample was made of peripheral blood. For the CDR3, the DNA is TGTGCCAGCAGTTACGAAGGGACAGCGAATCAGCCCCAGCATTTT. Its translation is CASSYEGTANQPQHF.